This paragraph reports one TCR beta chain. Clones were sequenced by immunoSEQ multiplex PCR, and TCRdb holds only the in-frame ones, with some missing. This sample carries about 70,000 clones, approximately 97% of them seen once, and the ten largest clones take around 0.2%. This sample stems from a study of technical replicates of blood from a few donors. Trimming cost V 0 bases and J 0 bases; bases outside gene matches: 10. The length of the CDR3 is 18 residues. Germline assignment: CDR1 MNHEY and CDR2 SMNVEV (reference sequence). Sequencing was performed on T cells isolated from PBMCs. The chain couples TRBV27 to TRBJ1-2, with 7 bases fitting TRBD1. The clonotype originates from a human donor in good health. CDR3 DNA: TGTGCCAGCAGTTTATCTAGGGGGCTACACTTAGCTAACTATGGCTACACCTTC. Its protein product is CASSLSRGLHLANYGYTF.